What follows are 15 T cell receptor beta chains derived from one specimen sequenced in a study of CD8 T cells in Susac syndrome. RNA was extracted with the RNeasy kit, and a quantity of roughly 0.5 to 1 ug was reverse transcribed using random hexamers. TCRdb redid the calling of the immunoSEQ multiplex PCR reads with MiXCR, one entry per CDR3 protein. The sample contains about 120,000 distinct CDR3 sequences, about 93% of which appear only once. Sequencing was done on a sample of CD4+ T cells from PBMCs. These TCRs come from a human donor in good health.

This chain connects TRBV24-1 to TRBJ1-1; D unclear. Germline V gene lookup returns CDR1 KGHDR and CDR2 SFDVKD. The CDR3 contains 11 residues. The V and J ends lost 12 bases and 6 bases respectively, with 13 bases between them. The CDR3 DNA follows: TGTGCCTCCCGCGTGGAGCCTGAAGCTTTCTTT. Its translation is CASRVEPEAFF.

The V gene is TRBV20-1, the J gene TRBJ2-1, with TRBD2 matching over 14 bases. The CDR3 runs to 19 residues. V shed 0 bases and J 7 bases; nucleotides not matched to a gene: 14. CDR1 is DFQATT and CDR2 is SNEGSKA in the germline V gene (reference sequence). The CDR3 region has the DNA TGCAGTGCTAGAGATCTCAGACTAGCGGGAGGGCCTTCTACGAATGAGCAGTTCTTC. Translating it yields CSARDLRLAGGPSTNEQFF.

This chain uses TRBV29-1 with TRBJ1-1, with unresolved D. V lost 4 bases and J lost 3, with 15 bases in between. The CDR3 covers 14 residues. Germline values: CDR1 SQVTM, CDR2 ANQGSEA. CDR3 nucleotides: TGCAGCGTTGCCTTTAAAGGCGGACACACTGAAGCTTTCTTT. Translated, it gives CSVAFKGGHTEAFF.

The rearrangement links TRBV12-5 to TRBJ2-1; 9 nucleotides agree with TRBD1. Germline CDR1 is LGHNT and CDR2 is FRNRAP. Losses at the gene ends were 7 bases for V and 5 bases for J; bases not matched to a gene: 9. CDR3 size: 15 residues. DNA of the CDR3: TGTGCTAGTGCCCGACCGGGACAGGGACACAATGAGCAGTTCTTC. It specifies CASARPGQGHNEQFF.

The CDR3 is CASNRVGGTEAFF. CDR3 bases: TGTGCCAGCAATCGCGTGGGGGGCACTGAAGCTTTCTTT. The gene calls are TRBV28 and TRBJ1-1; D may be TRBD1 (5 bases). Germline CDR1 and CDR2: MDHEN and SYDVKM. Trimming shortened V by 7 bases and J by 4 bases, and 13 bases separated the two germline ends. The CDR3 is 13 residues long. Filled out from reference TRBV28 and TRBJ1-1, the complete variable domain reads DVKVTQSSRYLVKRTGEKVFLECVQDMDHENMFWYRQDPGLGLRLIYFSYDVKMKEKGDIPEGYSVSREKKERFSLILESASTNQTSMYLCASNRVGGTEAFFGQGTRLTVV.

The rearrangement links TRBV9 to TRBJ2-1; no reliable D call. V shed 3 bases and J shed 0 bases, with 7 bases lying between them. The germline V gene has CDR1 SGDLS and CDR2 YYNGEE. The CDR3 is made up of 14 amino acids. Here the CDR3 reads CASSGSGSYNEQFF. The CDR3 coding sequence is TGTGCCAGCAGCGGCTCGGGCTCCTACAATGAGCAGTTCTTC.

This chain joins TRBV4-3 and TRBJ1-2; TRBD1 might be the D (5 bases). Deletions cut 3 bases from V and 4 bases from J, with 18 bases between. CDR3 length: 16 residues. The germline gives CDR1 LGHNA, CDR2 YSLEER. For the CDR3, the DNA is TGCGCCAGCAGCCATGCTGACAGTGGGCCGATCTATGGCTACACCTTC. Amino acid sequence: CASSHADSGPIYGYTF.

The chain carries TRBV9 and TRBJ2-2; weak D call: TRBD1 (5 bases). V gave up 0 bases and J gave up 7 bases, with 10 bases separating them. The V gene's germline CDR1 is SGDLS and CDR2 YYNGEE. This CDR3 is 14 amino acids long. Here the CDR3 reads CASSVGVQGGELFF. The CDR3 DNA reads as TGTGCCAGCAGCGTAGGCGTGCAGGGCGGGGAGCTGTTTTTT.

V gene TRBV28 combines with J gene TRBJ2-3, with D tentatively TRBD1 (8 bases). The CDR3 is made up of 15 amino acids. The germline gives CDR1 MDHEN, CDR2 SYDVKM. The ends were cut back, 2 bases at V and 3 bases at J, with 12 bases in the middle. CDR3 in amino acids: CASSLIQGGTDTQYF. The CDR3 region has the DNA TGTGCCAGCAGTTTAATACAGGGGGGGACAGATACGCAGTATTTT.

The rearrangement uses TRBV27 and TRBJ1-5; unclear D gene. The length of the CDR3 is 13 residues. Germline CDR1 MNHEY, CDR2 SMNVEV (reference sequence). V was trimmed by 3 bases and J by 3 bases, leaving 6 bases between them. The CDR3 DNA is TGTGCCAGCAGTTTTCGGCTCAATCAGCCCCAGCATTTT. Translation gives CASSFRLNQPQHF.

V is TRBV19 and J is TRBJ2-2; 12 bases are shared with TRBD1. The CDR3 consists of 14 residues. The germline CDR1 and CDR2 sequences are LNHDA and SQIVND (reference sequence). Trimming at V came to 7 bases and at J to 7 bases, leaving 4 bases not matched to a gene. The CDR3 here is CASTGQGASGELFF. Written as DNA, the CDR3 is TGTGCCAGTACGGGACAGGGGGCAAGCGGGGAGCTGTTTTTT.

The chain is built from TRBV20-1 and TRBJ1-2, with D possibly TRBD1 on 5 matching bases. The CDR3 is 14 residues long. The germline CDR1 and CDR2 sequences are DFQATT and SNEGSKA (reference sequence). V shed 0 bases and J shed 5 bases, with 13 bases lying between them. The CDR3 here is CSARDLGGGYGYTF. In DNA form, the CDR3 reads TGCAGTGCTAGAGATCTGGGGGGAGGATATGGCTACACCTTC.

The count of this clonotype is one. V and J are TRBV30 and TRBJ1-2, with 9 bases matching TRBD1. Trimming at V came to 4 bases and at J to 3 bases, leaving 6 bases not matched to a gene. CDR3 length: 14 residues. CDR1 and CDR2 from the germline V gene are GTSNPN and SVGIG (reference sequence). The CDR3 DNA sequence: TGTGCCTGGAAAACCCGGACAGGGGACTATGGCTACACCTTC. This encodes CAWKTRTGDYGYTF. Using reference TRBV30 and TRBJ1-2 for the parts outside the CDR3, the full variable domain is SQTIHQWPATLVQPVGSPLSLECTVEGTSNPNLYWYRQAAGRGLQLLFYSVGIGQISSEVPQNLSASRPQDRQFILSSKKLLLSDSGFYLCAWKTRTGDYGYTFGSGTRLTVV.

The chain links TRBV7-9 to TRBJ1-4, with D unclear. Germline CDR1 and CDR2: SEHNR and FQNEAQ (reference sequence). CDR3 length: 13 amino acids. Trimming shortened V by 7 bases and J by 4 bases, and 10 bases separated the two germline ends. The CDR3 loop is CASTTDFNEKLFF. The CDR3 DNA reads TGTGCCAGCACCACGGACTTTAATGAAAAACTGTTTTTT. The full variable domain, completed using reference TRBV7-9 and TRBJ1-4, is DTGVSQNPRHKITKRGQNVTFRCDPISEHNRLYWYRQTLGQGPEFLTYFQNEAQLEKSRLLSDRFSAERPKGSFSTLEIQRTEQGDSAMYLCASTTDFNEKLFFGSGTQLSVL.

The chain joins TRBV7-2 to TRBJ2-3, with unresolved D. Trimming shortened V by 4 bases and J by 7 bases, and 15 bases separated the two germline ends. The CDR3 has 14 residues. Germline CDR1 reads SGHTA; CDR2 reads FQGNSA. CDR3 coding DNA: TGTGCCAGCAGCTCTCGCCGGTCATCAAATACGCAGTATTTT. Protein sequence: CASSSRRSSNTQYF.